This TCR beta chain was sequenced in a study of metastatic and nonmetastatic thyroid tumors. The study's findings and limits: Relative to benign nodules, malignant thyroid tumors were reportedly characterized by significantly elevated TCR beta diversity in blood and tumor.

Nobody among the patients had been given any treatment before thyroid surgery. This clone was seen at least ten times. Its target is not known. Through MiXCR, TCRdb re-clonotyped the PCR reads. This table has about 69,000 clones, more than 13% appearing once. The germline V gene has CDR1 LNHDA and CDR2 SQIVND (reference sequence). Trimming cost V 2 bases and J 7 bases; bases outside gene matches: 5. The CDR3 is made up of 15 amino acids. The chain combines TRBV19 with TRBJ2-1, with 10 bases aligning to TRBD2. The origin of this receptor is a male donor with papillary thyroid cancer or a benign thyroid nodule (not recorded which). Some clones in this sample may be carry-over from other donors' samples. The sample taken for sequencing was blood. The CDR3 reads CASSIMASGRNEQFF. The CDR3 DNA follows: TGTGCCAGTAGTATAATGGCTAGCGGGAGAAATGAGCAGTTCTTC.